Listed here are 30 T cell receptor beta chains from one sample, sequenced in a study of blood T cell repertoires in COVID-19. Here immunoSEQ multiplex PCR was the method, and the copy in TCRdb shows in-frame clones only, minus some. The table has 270,000 or so clones, approximately 90% seen once; the top ten hold roughly 3.9%. The sequenced sample consisted of PBMCs or T cells enriched from blood (not recorded which). Receptors originate from a woman aged 25-40 years with acute COVID-19.

This clone appeared a few times. This sequence joins TRBV29-1 and TRBJ1-1, with D perhaps matching TRBD1 (6 bases). CDR1 and CDR2 (germline): SQVTM, ANQGSEA. This CDR3 is built from 14 residues. The germline V and J ends were trimmed by 6 bases and 0 bases, with 14 bases remaining between them. CDR3 sequence: CSVTGSDMNTEAFF. The CDR3 DNA follows: TGCAGCGTCACAGGGAGTGACATGAACACTGAAGCTTTCTTT.

The chain combines TRBV5-4 with TRBJ2-7; D gene uncertain. With 1 base removed from V and 0 bases from J, the gap between germline ends came to 5 bases. CDR3 length: 13 residues. Germline lookup yields CDR1 SGHNT and CDR2 YYREEE (reference sequence). CDR3 DNA sequence: TGTGCCAGCAGCTTGCTGAGCTCCTACGAGCAGTACTTC. Translation gives CASSLLSSYEQYF.

The chain carries TRBV29-1 and TRBJ1-2, with 7 positions matching TRBD1. This CDR3 comprises 14 residues. V was pared by 2 bases and J by 4 bases, with 7 bases of the junction left unmatched. Germline assignment: CDR1 SQVTM and CDR2 ANQGSEA. CDR3 amino acids: CSVEPFDRVYGYTF. The CDR3 nucleotides read TGCAGCGTTGAACCCTTTGACAGGGTCTATGGCTACACCTTC.

The chain combines TRBV24-1 with TRBJ1-5, with TRBD1 matching over 9 bases. Losses at the gene ends were 9 bases for V and 4 bases for J; bases not matched to a gene: 9. CDR1 and CDR2 from the germline V gene are KGHDR and SFDVKD. The CDR3 spans 15 residues. The CDR3 loop is CATGGDRDGNQPQHF. The CDR3 nucleotides are TGTGCCACCGGAGGGGACAGGGACGGGAATCAGCCCCAGCATTTT.

J is TRBJ2-7 and V is TRBV29-1, with 11 bases identical to TRBD1. The J segment lost 2 bases and the V segment lost 0 bases, leaving 6 bases of the junction unmatched. Germline V CDR1 and CDR2: SQVTM, ANQGSEA. The CDR3 has 16 residues. CDR3 coding DNA: TGCAGCGTTGAAGATCCAGAGGGACAGGGGGCCTACGAGCAGTACTTC. Translation: CSVEDPEGQGAYEQYF.

The chain has TRBV9 and TRBJ2-1; 12 bases are a match to TRBD2. V was pared by 3 bases and J by 4 bases, with 5 bases of the junction left unmatched. Germline CDR1 reads SGDLS; CDR2 reads YYNGEE. The CDR3 has 16 residues. The CDR3 is CASSASGRAGYNEQFF. As DNA, the CDR3 is TGTGCCAGCAGCGCTAGCGGGAGGGCCGGGTACAATGAGCAGTTCTTC. Supplemented by reference TRBV9 and TRBJ2-1, the full variable domain reads DSGVTQTPKHLITATGQRVTLRCSPRSGDLSVYWYQQSLDQGLQFLIQYYNGEERAKGNILERFSAQQFPDLHSELNLSSLELGDSALYFCASSASGRAGYNEQFFGPGTRLTVL.

The chain combines TRBV6-1 with TRBJ2-1, with 7 bases lining up with TRBD2. Germline values: CDR1 MNHNS, CDR2 SASEGT. This CDR3 comprises 15 residues. With V trimmed by 3 bases and J by 4 bases, 6 bases remained unmatched. As DNA, the CDR3 is TGTGCCAGCAGTGATAAGGGAGGGCCATACAATGAGCAGTTCTTC. Residues: CASSDKGGPYNEQFF.

This clone was counted between two and nine times. The rearrangement uses TRBV10-3 and TRBJ2-5; maybe TRBD1 (5 bases). The CDR3 contains 13 residues. With 3 bases removed from V and 10 bases from J, the gap between germline ends came to 15 bases. Germline V gives CDR1 ENHRY, CDR2 SYGVKD. The CDR3 DNA is TGTGCCATCAGTGATAGATACGAAGGGGACCAGTACTTC. It is translated as CAISDRYEGDQYF.

V and J are TRBV24-1 and TRBJ2-1; D is possibly TRBD2 (6 bases). The germline V gene encodes CDR1 KGHDR and CDR2 SFDVKD. The V end was cut by 10 bases, the J end by 4 bases, with 19 bases between. This CDR3 comprises 15 residues. CDR3 DNA: TGTGCCACGGCCTCGGATAGCGGACCTTACAATGAGCAGTTCTTC. Its protein is CATASDSGPYNEQFF.

V gene TRBV19 combines with J gene TRBJ2-1; 8 positions match TRBD2. The V gene's germline CDR1 is LNHDA and CDR2 SQIVND (reference sequence). Trimming cost V 5 bases and J 8 bases; bases outside gene matches: 14. This CDR3 contains 16 residues. Here the CDR3 reads CASSPGLSGSVDEQFF. DNA for the CDR3: TGTGCCAGTAGTCCAGGACTAAGCGGGAGTGTTGATGAGCAGTTCTTC. Based on the CDR3 plus reference TRBV19 and TRBJ2-1, the full variable domain is DGGITQSPKYLFRKEGQNVTLSCEQNLNHDAMYWYRQDPGQGLRLIYYSQIVNDFQKGDIAEGYSVSREKKESFPLTVTSAQKNPTAFYLCASSPGLSGSVDEQFFGPGTRLTVL.

The genes are TRBV4-1 and TRBJ2-2; 9 bases agree with TRBD1. Germline CDR1 is MGHRA and CDR2 is YSYEKL. The CDR3 covers 16 residues. V dropped 3 bases and J dropped 6; count of bases not matched to a gene: 8. CDR3 loop: CASSQAGTGISGELFF. The CDR3 DNA sequence: TGCGCCAGCAGCCAGGCCGGGACAGGGATTTCCGGGGAGCTGTTTTTT.

This clone was counted between two and nine times. The chain joins TRBV28 to TRBJ2-7, with 9 bases matching TRBD1. Germline V gene data show CDR1 as MDHEN and CDR2 as SYDVKM. This CDR3 comprises 14 residues. Trimming at V came to 6 bases and at J to 5 bases, leaving 8 bases not matched to a gene. Here the CDR3 DNA reads TGTGCCAGCAGCCTTCCACAGGGGGCCCACGAGCAGTACTTC. This codes for CASSLPQGAHEQYF.

V is TRBV24-1 and J is TRBJ1-1; 8 bases fit TRBD1. Per germline, CDR1 KGHDR and CDR2 SFDVKD. CDR3 length equals 14 residues. V was clipped by 7 bases and J by 0 bases; unmatched bases: 3. Here the CDR3 DNA reads TGTGCCACCAGCGCAGGGGGCCTGAACACTGAAGCTTTCTTT. Encoded protein: CATSAGGLNTEAFF.

The V and J genes are TRBV4-2 and TRBJ1-3; TRBD1 aligns across 7 bases. V lost 4 bases and J lost 7; bases outside the gene matches: 7. Germline V gene sequence: CDR1 LGHNA, CDR2 YNFKEQ. The CDR3 spans 14 residues. CDR3 residues: CASSLPGQLNTIYF. The CDR3 region has the DNA TGTGCCAGCAGCCTCCCGGGACAGCTTAACACCATATATTTT.

V and J are TRBV7-3 and TRBJ2-2, with D possibly matching TRBD1 (5 bases). Trimming took 5 bases from V and 7 from J, leaving 17 bases between them. The CDR3 has 15 residues. The V gene's germline CDR1 is SGHTA and CDR2 FQGTGA. The CDR3 DNA reads as TGTGCCAGCAGCCCACGGCAGGGTGGGGACGGGGAGCTGTTTTTT. It specifies CASSPRQGGDGELFF. The entire variable domain, with the rest obtained from reference TRBV7-3 and TRBJ2-2, is as follows: GAGVSQTPSNKVTEKGKYVELRCDPISGHTALYWYRQSLGQGPEFLIYFQGTGAADDSGLPNDRFFAVRPEGSVSTLKIQRTERGDSAVYLCASSPRQGGDGELFFGEGSRLTVL.

V is TRBV7-2 and J is TRBJ2-1; perhaps TRBD1 as D (5 bases). V lost 3 bases and J lost 3, with 6 bases in between. This CDR3 has 13 amino acids. Germline CDR1 SGHTA, CDR2 FQGNSA. The CDR3 region is CASSFDSYNEQFF. CDR3 sequence (DNA): TGTGCCAGCAGCTTTGACAGCTACAATGAGCAGTTCTTC.

V gene TRBV5-1 combines with J gene TRBJ2-2, with D unclear. CDR1 is SGHRS and CDR2 is YFSETQ in the germline V gene. Trimming took 3 bases from V and 3 from J, leaving 12 bases between them. The CDR3 totals 15 residues. The CDR3 loop is CASSSDGSYTGELFF. The CDR3, as DNA: TGCGCCAGCAGCTCCGACGGGTCGTACACCGGGGAGCTGTTTTTT.

The chain is built from TRBV3-1 (or the pseudogene TRBV3-2) and TRBJ2-7; weak D call: TRBD2 (5 bases). Germline lookup yields CDR1 LGHDT and CDR2 YNNKEL (reference sequence). The CDR3 extends over 15 amino acids. Trimming took off 1 base at V and 5 bases at J, with 15 bases between the two ends. This CDR3 reads CASSQGAGPLDEQYF. For the CDR3, the DNA is TGTGCCAGCAGCCAAGGGGCGGGCCCGTTGGACGAGCAGTACTTC.

The chain carries TRBV6-2 or TRBV6-3 and TRBJ2-3, with D unresolved. CDR3 length: 14 amino acids. V was shortened by 3 bases and J by 6 bases, with 13 bases between the two germline ends. Per germline, CDR1 MNHEY and CDR2 SVGEGT. Here the CDR3 DNA reads TGTGCCAGCAGTTATTCCAGTGGGCGTGATACGCAGTATTTT. Amino acid sequence: CASSYSSGRDTQYF.

The chain links TRBV28 to TRBJ2-2, with TRBD2 matching over 11 bases. CDR1 and CDR2 from the germline V gene are MDHEN and SYDVKM. V shed 6 bases, J shed 6 bases, and the junction held 6 bases outside the gene matches. The CDR3 has 15 residues. CDR3 protein: CASSFSGRAPGELFF. In nucleotides, the CDR3 is TGTGCCAGCAGCTTTAGCGGGAGGGCCCCCGGGGAGCTGTTTTTT. Complete variable domain (other parts from reference TRBV28 and TRBJ2-2): DVKVTQSSRYLVKRTGEKVFLECVQDMDHENMFWYRQDPGLGLRLIYFSYDVKMKEKGDIPEGYSVSREKKERFSLILESASTNQTSMYLCASSFSGRAPGELFFGEGSRLTVL.

This clone was seen a handful of times. J is TRBJ2-7 and V is TRBV7-2; TRBD2 matches 7 bases. Losses at the gene ends were 5 bases for V and 2 bases for J; bases not matched to a gene: 6. CDR3 length: 14 amino acids. Germline CDR1 is SGHTA and CDR2 is FQGNSA. The CDR3, as DNA: TGTGCCAGCAGCCCCACGCGGGGGACCTACGAGCAGTACTTC. Amino acid sequence: CASSPTRGTYEQYF. Together with reference TRBV7-2 and TRBJ2-7, the CDR3 gives the full variable domain: GAGVSQSPSNKVTEKGKDVELRCDPISGHTALYWYRQSLGQGLEFLIYFQGNSAPDKSGLPSDRFSAERTGGSVSTLTIQRTQQEDSAVYLCASSPTRGTYEQYFGPGTRLTVT.

This clone has more than one count but fewer than ten. This chain connects TRBV19 to TRBJ2-2; possible D gene TRBD2, 6 bases. Looked up from germline, CDR1 is LNHDA and CDR2 is SQIVND (reference sequence). V shed 3 bases and J shed 5 bases, with 10 bases lying between them. The CDR3 is 14 residues long. DNA of the CDR3: TGTGCCAGTAGTATTCACGGGGGTACCGGGGAGCTGTTTTTT. This translates into CASSIHGGTGELFF.

This chain links TRBV24-1 with TRBJ2-1, with D possibly TRBD2 on 6 matching bases. The CDR3 is 17 residues long. Trimming removed 0 bases from V and 1 base from J, with 12 bases in between. Germline CDR1 reads KGHDR; CDR2 reads SFDVKD. CDR3 nucleotide sequence: TGTGCCACCAGTGATTTGGGGGCGGGAAGGTCCTACAATGAGCAGTTCTTC. Translated: CATSDLGAGRSYNEQFF.

For the CDR3, the DNA is TGTGCCAGCAGTTTAGAGGGCAGCTATGGCTACACCTTC. This gives the protein CASSLEGSYGYTF. The chain uses TRBV27 and TRBJ1-2, with no clear D. The CDR3 spans 13 residues. Germline CDR1 reads MNHEY; CDR2 reads SMNVEV (reference sequence). Trimming left V 2 bases short and J 4 bases short, with 8 bases between.

The genes are TRBV5-1 and TRBJ2-7; 10 bases line up with TRBD2. Germline CDR1 SGHRS, CDR2 YFSETQ. The CDR3 runs to 18 residues. Trimming removed 3 bases from V and 5 bases from J; junction bases left unmatched: 17. CDR3 nucleotides: TGCGCCAGCAGCTCAAGCGGGAGGGCCGGGGGGACTTTCAACGAGCAGTACTTC. Protein sequence: CASSSSGRAGGTFNEQYF.

This CDR3 reads CASSYLRLAGSNEQYF. CDR3 nucleotides: TGTGCCAGCAGTTACCTTCGACTAGCGGGCTCTAATGAGCAGTACTTC. The chain links TRBV6-5 to TRBJ2-7; 10 bases are a match to TRBD2. V trimming: 2 bases; J trimming: 7 bases; junction bases outside the gene matches: 11. Germline CDR1 and CDR2: MNHEY and SVGAGI. The CDR3 extends over 16 amino acids.

This clone was seen a single time. V usage is TRBV6-4 and J usage is TRBJ2-7, with 7 positions matching TRBD2. CDR3 length: 15 residues. Unmatched junction bases numbered 10, after V lost 5 bases and J lost 3 bases. From germline, CDR1 is MRHNA and CDR2 SNTAGT. CDR3 region: CASSQFGGSIYEQYF. The CDR3, as DNA: TGTGCCAGCAGTCAGTTTGGCGGGAGTATCTACGAGCAGTACTTC.

This chain links TRBV27 with TRBJ2-3; D may be TRBD2 (5 bases). The CDR3 is made up of 14 amino acids. Germline-derived CDR1 and CDR2 are MNHEY and SMNVEV (reference sequence). V lost 3 bases, J lost 2 bases, and 9 bases lay in between. The CDR3: CASSFGLDTDTQYF. CDR3 DNA: TGTGCCAGCAGTTTCGGACTCGACACAGATACGCAGTATTTT.

This clone was counted once. The CDR3 nucleotides read TGTGCCAGCAGCCAGGCGCAGGGGGATAATTCACCCCTCCACTTT. Translating gives CASSQAQGDNSPLHF. The chain has TRBV4-2 and TRBJ1-6; 7 bases line up with TRBD1. Per the germline V gene, CDR1 is LGHNA and CDR2 is YNFKEQ. The V and J ends lost 3 bases and 5 bases, in that order; junction bases with no gene match: 4. The CDR3 runs 15 residues.

The chain has TRBV20-1 and TRBJ2-2; D is uncertain. Germline CDR1 and CDR2: DFQATT and SNEGSKA (reference sequence). There are 11 residues in the CDR3. Trimming pared 5 bases from V and 5 bases from J, leaving 6 bases between. The CDR3 here is CSASETGELFF. As DNA, the CDR3 is TGCAGTGCTTCGGAGACCGGGGAGCTGTTTTTT.